This T cell receptor (beta chain) was sequenced during a study of T cells expressing NK-cell markers. Study-wide context: Repertoires of TCR beta were obtained from T cells sorted as CD3+CD56+NKG2C+, CD3+CD56+NKG2C- and CD3+CD56-NKG2C+. With respect to HCMV, most of the eight sequenced donors were seropositive, and one was seronegative.

This CDR3 is 16 amino acids long. As for this clonotype: Its antigen is undetermined.

Libraries used 5'RACE template switching adding universal primer site and UMIs. Reanalyzing the 5' RACE reads, TCRdb keeps one entry per CDR3 protein, without DNA. The sample data list about 550,000 distinct CDR3 sequences. General study findings and limits: The CD3+CD56-NKG2C+ fraction of a handful of donors was likewise dominated by these clonotypes.

The receptor was derived from a man aged 18 to 35 in good health. Source material: blood T cells: a sorted CD56 or NKG2C T cell subset, CD4+ or CD8+ T cells, or bulk PBMC T cells (not recorded which). The chain employs TRBV12-3 or TRBV12-4 and TRBJ2-5; TCRdb gives TRBD2 as the D gene, but with no DNA this cannot be confirmed. The CDR3 here is CASIKGTGGPGETQYF.